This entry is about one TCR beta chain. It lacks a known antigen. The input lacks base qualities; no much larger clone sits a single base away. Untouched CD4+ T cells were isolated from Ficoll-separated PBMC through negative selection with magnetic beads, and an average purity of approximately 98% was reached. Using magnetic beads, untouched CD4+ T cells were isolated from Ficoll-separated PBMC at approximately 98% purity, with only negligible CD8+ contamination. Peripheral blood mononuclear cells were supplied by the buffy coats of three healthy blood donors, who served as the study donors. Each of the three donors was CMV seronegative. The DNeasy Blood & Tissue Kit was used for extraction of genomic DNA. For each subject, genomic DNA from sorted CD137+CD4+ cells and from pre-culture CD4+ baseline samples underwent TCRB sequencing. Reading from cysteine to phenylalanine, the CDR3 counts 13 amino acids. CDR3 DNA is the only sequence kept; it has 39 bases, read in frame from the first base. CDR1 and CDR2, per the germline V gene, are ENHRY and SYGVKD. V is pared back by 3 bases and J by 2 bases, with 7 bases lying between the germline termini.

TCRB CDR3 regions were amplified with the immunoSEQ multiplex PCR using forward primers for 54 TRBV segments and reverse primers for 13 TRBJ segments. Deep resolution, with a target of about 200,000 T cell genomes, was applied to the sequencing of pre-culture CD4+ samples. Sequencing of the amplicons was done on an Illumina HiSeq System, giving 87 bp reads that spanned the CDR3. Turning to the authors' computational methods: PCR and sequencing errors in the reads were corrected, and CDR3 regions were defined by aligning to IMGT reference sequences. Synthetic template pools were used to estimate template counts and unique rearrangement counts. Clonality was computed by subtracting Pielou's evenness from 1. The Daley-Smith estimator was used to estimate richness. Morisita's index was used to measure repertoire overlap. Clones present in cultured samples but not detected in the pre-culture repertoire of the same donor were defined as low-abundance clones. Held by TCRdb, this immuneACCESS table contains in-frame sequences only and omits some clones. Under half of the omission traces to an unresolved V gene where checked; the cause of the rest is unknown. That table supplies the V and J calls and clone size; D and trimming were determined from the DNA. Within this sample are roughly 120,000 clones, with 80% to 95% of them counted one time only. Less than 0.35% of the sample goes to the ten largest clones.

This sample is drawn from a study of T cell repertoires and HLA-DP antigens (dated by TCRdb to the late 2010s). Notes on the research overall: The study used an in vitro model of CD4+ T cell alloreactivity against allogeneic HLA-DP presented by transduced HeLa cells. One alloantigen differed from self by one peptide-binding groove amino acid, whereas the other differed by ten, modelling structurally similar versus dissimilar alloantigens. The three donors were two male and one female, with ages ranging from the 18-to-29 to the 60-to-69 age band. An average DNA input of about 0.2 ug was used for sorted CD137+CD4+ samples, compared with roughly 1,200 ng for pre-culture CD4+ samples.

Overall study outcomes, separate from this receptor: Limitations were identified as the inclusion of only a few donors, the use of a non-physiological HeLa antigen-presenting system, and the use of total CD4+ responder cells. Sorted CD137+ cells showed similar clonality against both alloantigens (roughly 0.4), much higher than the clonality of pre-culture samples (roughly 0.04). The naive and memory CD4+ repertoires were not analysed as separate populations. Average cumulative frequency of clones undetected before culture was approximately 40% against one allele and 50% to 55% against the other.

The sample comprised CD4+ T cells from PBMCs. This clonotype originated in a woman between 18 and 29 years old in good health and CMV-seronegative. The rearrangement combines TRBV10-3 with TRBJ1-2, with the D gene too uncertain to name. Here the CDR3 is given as CAISEGGNYGYTF. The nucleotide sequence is TGTGCCATCAGTGAAGGCGGAAACTATGGCTACACCTTC.